Ten or more counts support the clone carrying this T cell receptor beta chain. Its target is not known. This entry comes from a study of neurological immune-mediated disorders. Whole-study findings and limits: No sharing of CDR3 amino acid sequences was observed among expanded clones across subjects, suggesting private repertoires in all groups.

The CDR3 extends over 13 amino acids. Trimming removed 7 bases at V and 6 bases at J, with 18 bases between. Germline V gene sequence: CDR1 SQVTM, CDR2 ANQGSEA. Time point meaning: longitudinal time-point 1 (baseline). PBMCs stored at -80 C, 2 million in total, were the source of the unsorted libraries. Over 160 million TCR-beta sequences, together covering 15-18 subjects, were produced by every individual sequencing run that was carried out. TCRdb used MiXCR to reprocess the 5' RACE reads, holding one entry per CDR3 protein. Here the sample spans around 60,000 distinct CDR3 sequences, around a tenth being singletons.

J is TRBJ1-1 and V is TRBV29-1; D gene unclear. The receptor comes from a male donor with HTLV-1-associated myelopathy (HAM/TSP). The sequenced sample was PBMCs. The CDR3 sequence is CSGSRPQWSEAFF. The DNA of the CDR3 is TGCAGCGGCTCCCGGCCGCAATGGTCTGAAGCTTTCTTT. Full variable domain (rest looked up from reference TRBV29-1 and TRBJ1-1): SAVISQKPSRDICQRGTSLTIQCQVDSQVTMMFWYRQQPGQSLTLIATANQGSEATYESGFVIDKFPISRPNLTFSTLTVSNMSPEDSSIYLCSGSRPQWSEAFFGQGTRLTVV.